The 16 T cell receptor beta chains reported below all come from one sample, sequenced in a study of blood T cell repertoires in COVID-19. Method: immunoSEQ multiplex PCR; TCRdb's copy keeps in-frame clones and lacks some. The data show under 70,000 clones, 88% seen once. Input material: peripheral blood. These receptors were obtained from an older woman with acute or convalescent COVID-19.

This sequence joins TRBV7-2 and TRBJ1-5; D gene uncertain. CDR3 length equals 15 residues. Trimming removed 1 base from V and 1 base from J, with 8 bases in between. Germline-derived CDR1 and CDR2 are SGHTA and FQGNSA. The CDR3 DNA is TGTGCCAGCAGCTTAGTCGGCGGCAGCAATCAGCCCCAGCATTTT. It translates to CASSLVGGSNQPQHF.

In DNA form, the CDR3 reads TGTGCCAGCAGCTTCAAGGGGTCCGGGGAGCTGTTTTTT. As protein: CASSFKGSGELFF. The gene calls are TRBV7-6 and TRBJ2-2; TRBD1 might be the D (5 bases). Germline lookup yields CDR1 SGHVS and CDR2 FNYEAQ. V was clipped by 3 bases and J by 6 bases, with 8 bases between them. The CDR3 consists of 13 residues. The complete variable domain, with remaining parts taken from reference TRBV7-6 and TRBJ2-2, reads GAGVSQSPRYKVTKRGQDVALRCDPISGHVSLYWYRQALGQGPEFLTYFNYEAQQDKSGLPNDRFSAERPEGSISTLTIQRTEQRDSAMYRCASSFKGSGELFFGEGSRLTVL.

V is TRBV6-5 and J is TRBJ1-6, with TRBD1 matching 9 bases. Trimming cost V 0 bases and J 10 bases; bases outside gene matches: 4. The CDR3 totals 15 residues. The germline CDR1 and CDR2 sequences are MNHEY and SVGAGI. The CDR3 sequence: CASSYSGQGASPLHF. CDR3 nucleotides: TGTGCCAGCAGTTACTCGGGACAGGGAGCCTCACCCCTCCACTTT.

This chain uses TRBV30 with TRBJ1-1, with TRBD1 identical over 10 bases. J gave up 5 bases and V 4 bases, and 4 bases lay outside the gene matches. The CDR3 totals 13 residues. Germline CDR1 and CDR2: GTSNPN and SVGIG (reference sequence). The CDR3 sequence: CAWKDRGRTEAFF. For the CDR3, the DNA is TGTGCCTGGAAAGACAGGGGGCGGACTGAAGCTTTCTTT.

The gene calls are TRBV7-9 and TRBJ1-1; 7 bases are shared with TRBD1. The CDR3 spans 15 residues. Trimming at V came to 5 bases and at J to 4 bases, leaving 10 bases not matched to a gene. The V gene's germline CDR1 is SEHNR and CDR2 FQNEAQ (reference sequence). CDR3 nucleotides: TGTGCCAGCAGCGAACAGGGGCTAAGGGGCACTGAAGCTTTCTTT. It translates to CASSEQGLRGTEAFF.

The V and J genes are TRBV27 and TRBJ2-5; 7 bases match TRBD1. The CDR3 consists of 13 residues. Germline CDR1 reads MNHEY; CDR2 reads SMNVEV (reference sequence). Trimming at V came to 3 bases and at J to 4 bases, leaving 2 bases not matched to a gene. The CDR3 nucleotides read TGTGCCAGCAGTTTGAACAGGGGAGAGACCCAGTACTTC. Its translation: CASSLNRGETQYF.

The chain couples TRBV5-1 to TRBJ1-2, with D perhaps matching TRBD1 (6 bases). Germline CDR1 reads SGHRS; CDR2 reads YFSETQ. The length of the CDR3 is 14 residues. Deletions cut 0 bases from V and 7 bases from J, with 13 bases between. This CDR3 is CASSLERGKGGYTF. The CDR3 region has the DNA TGCGCCAGCAGCTTGGAGAGGGGGAAGGGTGGCTACACCTTC.

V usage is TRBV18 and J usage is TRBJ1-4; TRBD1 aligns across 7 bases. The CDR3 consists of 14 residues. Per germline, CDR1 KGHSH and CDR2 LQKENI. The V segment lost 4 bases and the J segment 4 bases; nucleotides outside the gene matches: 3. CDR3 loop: CASSRDSGNEKLFF. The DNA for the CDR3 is TGTGCCAGCTCACGGGACAGCGGTAATGAAAAACTGTTTTTT. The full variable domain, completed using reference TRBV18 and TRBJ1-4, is NAGVMQNPRHLVRRRGQEARLRCSPMKGHSHVYWYRQLPEEGLKFMVYLQKENIIDESGMPKERFSAEFPKEGPSILRIQQVVRGDSAAYFCASSRDSGNEKLFFGSGTQLSVL.

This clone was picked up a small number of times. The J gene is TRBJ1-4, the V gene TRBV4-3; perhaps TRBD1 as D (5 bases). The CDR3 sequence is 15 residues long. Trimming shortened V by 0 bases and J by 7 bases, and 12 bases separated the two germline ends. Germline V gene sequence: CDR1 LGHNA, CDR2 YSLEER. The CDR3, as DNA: TGCGCCAGCAGCCAAGAGGTCCAGGGCGGTGAAAAACTGTTTTTT. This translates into CASSQEVQGGEKLFF.

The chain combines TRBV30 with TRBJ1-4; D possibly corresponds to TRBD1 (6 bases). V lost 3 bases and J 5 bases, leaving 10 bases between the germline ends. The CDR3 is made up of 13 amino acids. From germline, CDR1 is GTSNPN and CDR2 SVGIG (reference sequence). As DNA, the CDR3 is TGTGCCTGGAGGCCGGGACAAAATGAAAAACTGTTTTTT. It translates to CAWRPGQNEKLFF.

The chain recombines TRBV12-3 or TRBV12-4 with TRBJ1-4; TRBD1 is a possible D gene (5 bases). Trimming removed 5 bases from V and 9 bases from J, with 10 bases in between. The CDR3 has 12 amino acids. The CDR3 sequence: CASSMTAQKLFF. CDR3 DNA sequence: TGTGCCAGCAGTATGACAGCGCAAAAACTGTTTTTT.

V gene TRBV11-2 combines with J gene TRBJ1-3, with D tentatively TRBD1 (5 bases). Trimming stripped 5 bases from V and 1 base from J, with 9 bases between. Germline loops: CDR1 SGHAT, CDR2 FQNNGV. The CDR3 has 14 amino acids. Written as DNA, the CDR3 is TGTGCCAGCAGCCGGGGGATTTCTGGAAACACCATATATTTT. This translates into CASSRGISGNTIYF.

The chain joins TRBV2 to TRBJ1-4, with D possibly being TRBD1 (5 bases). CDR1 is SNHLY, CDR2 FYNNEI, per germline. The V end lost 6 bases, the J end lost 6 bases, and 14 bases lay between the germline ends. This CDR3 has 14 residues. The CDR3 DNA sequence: TGTGCCAGCAGGCGGGGAGGGGTAGATGAAAAACTGTTTTTT. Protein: CASRRGGVDEKLFF.

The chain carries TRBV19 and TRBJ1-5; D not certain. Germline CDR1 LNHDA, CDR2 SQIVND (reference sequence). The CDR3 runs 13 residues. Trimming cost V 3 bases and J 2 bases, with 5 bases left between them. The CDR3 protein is CASSIRGNQPQHF. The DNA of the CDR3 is TGTGCCAGTAGTATTAGAGGCAATCAGCCCCAGCATTTT.

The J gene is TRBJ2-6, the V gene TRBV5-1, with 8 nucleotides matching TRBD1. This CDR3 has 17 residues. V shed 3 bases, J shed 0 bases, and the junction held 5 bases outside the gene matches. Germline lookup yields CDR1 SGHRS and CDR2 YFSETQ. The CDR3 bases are TGCGCCAGCAGCTCACCAGGGGGCGGCTCTGGGGCCAACGTCCTGACTTTC. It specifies CASSSPGGGSGANVLTF.

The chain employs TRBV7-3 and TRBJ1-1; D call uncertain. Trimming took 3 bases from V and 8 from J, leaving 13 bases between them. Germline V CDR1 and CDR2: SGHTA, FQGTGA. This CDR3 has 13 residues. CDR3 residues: CASSFWAGNEAFF. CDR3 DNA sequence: TGTGCCAGCAGCTTTTGGGCCGGCAACGAAGCTTTCTTT.